The source of this T cell receptor (beta chain) is a study of blood T cell repertoires in COVID-19 (dated by TCRdb to 2018 to 2021). For context, the study as a whole: Samples from collaborators originated in the United States, Italy and Spain and spanned both the acute and convalescent phases of COVID-19. The prospective study material was composed of cDNA or gDNA derived from T cells, B-cell-depleted T cells, or PBMCs. Deeply sampled blood TCRbeta repertoires from subjects exposed to, actively infected with, or recovered from COVID-19 were included in the dataset. The repertoires were released in a freely available public database intended as a resource for research on the immune response to SARS-CoV-2. The samples were drawn from two sources: the first 160 participants of the ongoing ImmuneRACE study, and 1,254 subjects contributed by 6 global collaborators. Nearly every sample came with metadata listing a de-identified subject ID, COVID-19 status, age in years and sex. HLA class I and class II types, where available, came from metadata supplied by the sample provider rather than from assay-based typing.

The germline V gene yields SGHAT for CDR1 and FQNNGV for CDR2. Trimming removed 1 base from V and 6 bases from J; the gene matches leave 6 bases unexplained. Reading from cysteine to phenylalanine, the CDR3 counts 15 amino acids. Only the CDR3 DNA is retained, 45 bases long and in frame from the first base. The investigation overall reported the following: The amount of clinical and demographic metadata varied by source and participant and was provided uncurated.

The immunoSEQ Assay, a bias-controlled multiplex PCR, was used to amplify TCRbeta CDR3 regions from genomic DNA. The source study handled its data this way. Within the assay, amplification of reference gene primers was used to estimate how many nucleated cells each sample contained. To quantify the absolute abundance of each unique TCRbeta CDR3 rearrangement, sequence reads were collapsed and filtered. Productive Simpson clonality was computed per sample as the square root of Simpson's diversity index over productive rearrangements. TCRdb took over this immuneACCESS table, retaining in-frame rearrangements with V and J assigned. Such tables are incomplete; in checked studies, under half of the missing clones stem from an unresolved V gene, and the remainder is unexplained. V and J calls and clone size follow that table, whereas D and trimming were derived from the DNA. The sample data list 110,000 to 150,000 clones, and 86% of these were observed just once. In total, the top ten clones hold more than 3.5% of the sample.

Comment on this clone: Its antigen remains undetermined. Base quality data are lacking; no much larger clone is found one base away.

Participants in the prospective study were enrolled through a virtual design, were aged about 18 to 100 years, and lived in approximately 25 United States geographic areas. Cohort assignment in the prospective study relied on participant-reported clinical history from a screening survey and a study questionnaire. Recovered participants in ImmuneRACE Cohort 3 were defined by two consecutive negative NP/OP PCR tests, clearance by a healthcare professional, or resolution of symptoms. Mobile phlebotomists in the prospective study collected whole blood, serum and a nasopharyngeal or oropharyngeal swab from every participant. Prospective study participants could optionally give additional blood draws and questionnaires over an approximately 2-month period. Prospective study blood samples were shipped either frozen or at room temperature before DNA extraction.

This TCR derives from a man aged 50-59 years who had recovered from COVID-19. The sample consisted of PBMCs or T cells enriched from blood (not recorded which). The rearranged segments are TRBV11-2 and TRBJ2-7; TRBD2 fits 10 bases in the junction. The CDR3 amino acid sequence is: CASSLVSSGSTEQYF. The nucleotide sequence is given as TGTGCCAGCAGCTTAGTTTCTAGCGGGAGTACCGAGCAGTACTTC.